These 23 T cell receptor beta chains came from one sample sequenced in a study of cytomegalovirus exposure and HLA in healthy donors. The PCR used 60 Vbeta and 13 Jbeta primers. The repertoire was sequenced with immunoSEQ multiplex PCR; TCRdb's copy has only in-frame clones and lacks some. The sample carries over 75,000 clones, around 74% recorded once. Sequenced input: PBMCs. The origin of the receptors is a man between 50 and 59 years old in good health and CMV-seropositive.

This clone was seen more than once but under ten times. The chain employs TRBV4-3 and TRBJ2-5, with a possible D match to TRBD2 (5 bases). The CDR3 totals 15 residues. V shed 4 bases and J shed 2 bases, with 14 bases lying between them. The germline V gene encodes CDR1 LGHNA and CDR2 YSLEER. The chain's CDR3 is CASSPGWRVQETQYF. The CDR3 DNA follows: TGCGCCAGCAGCCCTGGGTGGCGGGTTCAAGAGACCCAGTACTTC.

The chain couples TRBV18 to TRBJ2-1; D gene unclear. The V and J ends lost 3 bases and 8 bases respectively, with 11 bases between them. The CDR3 has 13 amino acids. Germline CDR1 reads KGHSH; CDR2 reads LQKENI. CDR3 DNA: TGTGCCAGCTCACCTGAAGCGTGGGATGAGCAGTTCTTC. It codes for CASSPEAWDEQFF.

Here the CDR3 reads CASTSTDLNTEAFF. The CDR3 nucleotides read TGCGCCAGCACCTCGACAGACTTGAACACTGAAGCTTTCTTT. The V gene is TRBV4-3, the J gene TRBJ1-1; D is perhaps TRBD1 (5 bases). The CDR3 length is 14 residues. V was trimmed by 7 bases and J by 0 bases, leaving 12 bases between them. Germline V lookup: CDR1 LGHNA, CDR2 YSLEER.

The chain has TRBV2 and TRBJ1-1; D not resolved. The CDR3 runs 14 residues. Trimming pared 5 bases from V and 1 base from J, leaving 11 bases between. Germline V gives CDR1 SNHLY, CDR2 FYNNEI. CDR3: CASSYFAENTEAFF. DNA for the CDR3: TGTGCCAGCAGTTACTTTGCGGAGAACACTGAAGCTTTCTTT. The full variable domain, completed using reference TRBV2 and TRBJ1-1, is EPEVTQTPSHQVTQMGQEVILRCVPISNHLYFYWYRQILGQKVEFLVSFYNNEISEKSEIFDDQFSVERPDGSNFTLKIRSTKLEDSAMYFCASSYFAENTEAFFGQGTRLTVV.

This clone has just a few counts. The chain employs TRBV5-1 and TRBJ2-2, with D possibly TRBD1 on 6 matching bases. Germline V gene sequence: CDR1 SGHRS, CDR2 YFSETQ. The CDR3 contains 14 residues. V was pared by 4 bases and J by 5 bases, with 12 bases between. The CDR3 sequence: CASSQPGVTGELFF. In nucleotides, the CDR3 is TGCGCCAGCAGCCAACCAGGGGTAACCGGGGAGCTGTTTTTT.

The chain employs TRBV6-5 and TRBJ1-5, with TRBD1 as a possible D gene (6 bases). This CDR3 region has 15 residues. CDR1 and CDR2 (germline): MNHEY, SVGAGI. The ends were cut back, 2 bases at V and 2 bases at J, with 10 bases in the middle. The CDR3 protein is CASSYGGAGNQPQHF. In nucleotides, the CDR3 is TGTGCCAGCAGTTACGGGGGGGCTGGCAATCAGCCCCAGCATTTT.

This clone was seen once. CDR3 residues: CAWSVLSGNTEAFF. CDR3 DNA: TGTGCCTGGAGTGTACTTTCGGGAAACACTGAAGCTTTCTTT. V gene TRBV30 combines with J gene TRBJ1-1; no clear D. The V end lost 0 bases, the J end lost 2 bases, and 10 bases lay between the germline ends. This CDR3 contains 14 residues. The germline V gene encodes CDR1 GTSNPN and CDR2 SVGIG (reference sequence).

This chain's CDR3 is CASSLSAGSYNEQFF. In DNA form, the CDR3 reads TGTGCCAGCAGCTTATCGGCGGGCTCCTACAATGAGCAGTTCTTC. This chain uses TRBV7-9 with TRBJ2-1; D may be TRBD2 (5 bases). The CDR3 has 15 residues. Germline CDR1 and CDR2: SEHNR and FQNEAQ (reference sequence). V lost 2 bases and J 0 bases, leaving 8 bases between the germline ends.

This clone was seen a handful of times. CDR3 sequence: CASSQDTARLYEQYF. For the CDR3, the DNA is TGCGCCAGCAGCCAAGACACAGCCCGCCTATACGAGCAGTACTTC. The rearrangement joins TRBV4-3 to TRBJ2-7; unclear D gene. This CDR3 region has 15 residues. Germline V gene data show CDR1 as LGHNA and CDR2 as YSLEER. Trimming removed 0 bases from V and 4 bases from J, with 13 bases in between.

The chain employs TRBV4-3 and TRBJ1-6; 10 positions agree with TRBD1. The ends lost 0 bases at V and 8 bases at J; junction bases unmatched: 16. The CDR3 contains 20 residues. Germline V gene data show CDR1 as LGHNA and CDR2 as YSLEER. The CDR3 region is CASSQDPRQRDRGWDSPLHF. DNA for the CDR3: TGCGCCAGCAGCCAAGATCCCCGACAACGGGACAGGGGCTGGGATTCACCCCTCCACTTT.

This rearrangement joins TRBV20-1 to TRBJ2-7, with D unresolved. The germline V gene has CDR1 DFQATT and CDR2 SNEGSKA (reference sequence). This CDR3 has 11 amino acids. Trimming pared 4 bases from V and 7 bases from J, leaving 11 bases between. Here the CDR3 reads CSAKIIGEQYF. Written as DNA, the CDR3 is TGCAGTGCTAAAATAATCGGGGAGCAGTACTTC.

This clone was seen a few times. The chain carries TRBV30 and TRBJ1-3; TRBD1 is a possible D gene (6 bases). CDR3 length equals 15 residues. V was shortened by 3 bases and J by 6 bases, with 18 bases between the two germline ends. Germline-derived CDR1 and CDR2 are GTSNPN and SVGIG (reference sequence). CDR3 DNA: TGTGCCTGGAGGGGGGCAGGGCAGAACCTAAACACCATATATTTT. Translated: CAWRGAGQNLNTIYF.

This clone was seen just once. The chain combines TRBV4-3 with TRBJ1-6, with 9 bases that match TRBD1. CDR1 and CDR2 (germline): LGHNA, YSLEER. The CDR3 has 16 residues. The trim removed 0 bases at V and 7 bases at J, leaving 4 bases unmatched. The CDR3 DNA reads as TGCGCCAGCAGCCAAGAAGGGGGGACAGGGAATTCACCCCTCCACTTT. Its protein is CASSQEGGTGNSPLHF.

CDR3 region: CASSWDTNSPLHF. The DNA for the CDR3 is TGTGCCAGTAGCTGGGACACAAATTCACCCCTCCACTTT. The chain combines TRBV19 with TRBJ1-6; D is possibly TRBD1 (6 bases). In germline, CDR1 is LNHDA, CDR2 SQIVND (reference sequence). The CDR3 spans 13 residues. The ends were cut back, 6 bases at V and 7 bases at J, with 10 bases in the middle.

The rearrangement links TRBV7-2 to TRBJ1-5; D might be TRBD1 (5 bases). The length of the CDR3 is 14 residues. CDR1 is SGHTA, CDR2 FQGNSA, per germline. V lost 5 bases, J lost 5 bases, and 13 bases lay in between. CDR3 in amino acids: CASSTSSGDQPQHF. The DNA for the CDR3 is TGTGCCAGCAGCACCAGTTCGGGGGATCAGCCCCAGCATTTT.

The V and J genes are TRBV30 and TRBJ1-1; possible D gene TRBD1, 5 bases. The V gene lost 5 bases and the J gene lost 11 bases, with 15 bases spanning the gap. Germline lookup yields CDR1 GTSNPN and CDR2 SVGIG (reference sequence). The CDR3 totals 11 residues. The CDR3 DNA sequence: TGTGCCTGGTGGGGGGACCACCGGGCTTTCTTT. This encodes CAWWGDHRAFF.

This clone is a singleton in its sample. The chain recombines TRBV7-2 with TRBJ2-5; 9 nucleotides align to TRBD2. Judging by the DNA end, TRBJ2-7 fits better; the J call may be wrong. CDR1 is SGHTA, CDR2 FQGNSA, per germline. The CDR3 runs to 16 residues. The CDR3 sequence: CASSQRVAGANYEQYF. CDR3 coding DNA: TGTGCCAGCAGCCAGCGGGTAGCGGGGGCCAACTACGAGCAGTACTTC.

This clone appeared a single time. Other nucleotide sequences from this sample produce the same CDR3. This chain connects TRBV7-2 to TRBJ2-3; tentative D call: TRBD2 (7 bases). The CDR3 runs 15 residues. CDR1 is SGHTA and CDR2 is FQGNSA in the germline V gene. With 1 base removed from V and 6 bases from J, the gap between germline ends came to 14 bases. The CDR3 DNA follows: TGTGCCAGCAGCTTAGTGGCGGGGGCGGGGGATACGCAGTATTTT. This translates into CASSLVAGAGDTQYF.

V gene TRBV29-1 combines with J gene TRBJ2-1; 8 bases line up with TRBD2. Germline V gene lookup returns CDR1 SQVTM and CDR2 ANQGSEA. The CDR3 length is 14 residues. The V and J ends lost 4 bases and 3 bases, in that order; junction bases with no gene match: 5. The CDR3: CSVAGGTIYNEQFF. The CDR3 DNA reads as TGCAGCGTTGCGGGGGGGACGATCTACAATGAGCAGTTCTTC.

This clone was picked up one time. The J gene is TRBJ2-1, the V gene TRBV7-2; TRBD2 matches at 12 bases. The trim removed 1 base at V and 7 bases at J, leaving 2 bases unmatched. The V gene's germline CDR1 is SGHTA and CDR2 FQGNSA. The CDR3 length is 15 residues. CDR3 nucleotide sequence: TGTGCCAGCAGCTTAGTACTAGCGGGGGGTAATGAGCAGTTCTTC. Protein: CASSLVLAGGNEQFF.

V is TRBV5-1 and J is TRBJ2-3; D uncertain. From germline, CDR1 is SGHRS and CDR2 YFSETQ. The CDR3 is made up of 14 amino acids. The V gene lost 0 bases and the J gene lost 6 bases, with 11 bases spanning the gap. CDR3 sequence (DNA): TGCGCCAGCAGCTTGGAACGCCGAGCGGATACGCAGTATTTT. Protein: CASSLERRADTQYF.

The chain has TRBV5-1 and TRBJ1-6; 7 positions match TRBD1. The CDR3 has 16 amino acids. After removal of 0 bases from V and 6 bases from J, the junction contained 6 bases not matched to a gene. Germline-derived CDR1 and CDR2 are SGHRS and YFSETQ. The CDR3 here is CASSLAGRQGNSPLHF. The DNA of the CDR3 is TGCGCCAGCAGCTTGGCAGGTAGACAGGGTAATTCACCCCTCCACTTT.

The gene calls are TRBV9 and TRBJ1-6; 7 bases line up with TRBD1. This CDR3 spans 16 amino acids. Unmatched junction bases numbered 4, after V lost 3 bases and J lost 1 base. Germline V gene sequence: CDR1 SGDLS, CDR2 YYNGEE. CDR3 residues: CASSGQDRSYNSPLHF. The CDR3 DNA sequence: TGTGCCAGCAGCGGCCAGGACAGGTCCTATAATTCACCCCTCCACTTT.